This T cell receptor (beta chain) was documented in a study of cytomegalovirus exposure and HLA in healthy donors. Study results and caveats: The authors enumerated around 150 TCR beta chains as linked to cytomegalovirus. A missense variant in DCLRE1C was later tied to TCR beta V- and J-gene trimming.

Primers included in the PCR were 60 Vbeta and 13 Jbeta primers. TCRdb keeps only in-frame clones here, not all; method: immunoSEQ multiplex PCR. Here the sample spans about 190,000 clones, roughly 80% being singletons. The CDR3 spans 15 residues. Germline V gene sequence: CDR1 ENHRY, CDR2 SYGVKD. Trimming at V came to 4 bases and at J to 8 bases, leaving 8 bases not matched to a gene. On this clone itself: Its antigen remains unknown.

The material sequenced was PBMCs. V is TRBV10-3 and J is TRBJ1-4, with 9 bases fitting TRBD1. The TCR was taken from a man aged 40-49 years in good health and CMV-seropositive. The CDR3 region has the DNA TGTGCCATCAGTGGGTCGGACAGGGGACAGGAAAAACTGTTTTTT. Protein product: CAISGSDRGQEKLFF.